Listed below are T cell receptor beta chains from one sample, sequenced in a study of blood T cell repertoires in COVID-19. Profiled with immunoSEQ multiplex PCR; TCRdb holds only in-frame clones, not every one. The table lists under 300,000 clones, 70% to 90% of them singletons, with 1.5% to 2% in the top ten. The sequenced material came from PBMCs or T cells enriched from blood (not recorded which). These receptors were taken from a woman in her fifties or sixties who had recovered from COVID-19. CDR3s include the opening cysteine and the closing phenylalanine or tryptophan. The order of the fields is J gene, V gene, D gene, clone size, CDR3 DNA, CDR3 protein. A D gene is named only where the DNA matches it firmly. Clone size, where shown, is once, few, many, or a class for clones that have expanded.

>TRBJ2-7|TRBV12-3/TRBV12-4|.|.
TGTGCCAGCAGTTTAGTGGAGACCTACGAGCAGTACTTC
CASSLVETYEQYF
>TRBJ2-1|TRBV10-3|TRBD2|.
TGTGCCATCAGTGTTAATGGGGAGGGCAATGAGCAGTTCTTC
CAISVNGEGNEQFF
>TRBJ2-3|TRBV2|TRBD1|.
TGTGCCAGCAGTGTCGACAGGGGGCGGACAGATACGCAGTATTTT
CASSVDRGRTDTQYF
>TRBJ1-6|TRBV5-1|TRBD1|.
TGCGCCAGCTCCGGGACAGGGGTTGGAGGTAATTCACCCCTCCACTTT
CASSGTGVGGNSPLHF
>TRBJ2-1|TRBV4-2|.|.
TGTGCCAGCAGCGGACAGAGCTCCTACAATGAGCAGTTCTTC
CASSGQSSYNEQFF
>TRBJ1-3|TRBV7-6|TRBD1|.
TGTGCCAGCAGCTTAGCGCACAGGGGTGGAAACACCATATATTTT
CASSLAHRGGNTIYF
>TRBJ1-6|TRBV27|TRBD1|.
TGTGCCAGCAGTTTGAGACAGGGGAATTCACCCCTCCACTTT
CASSLRQGNSPLHF
>TRBJ1-4|TRBV5-4|.|once
TGTGCCAGCAGCCGCGAGATGAATGAAAAACTGTTTTTT
CASSREMNEKLFF
>TRBJ2-1|TRBV7-7|TRBD2|.
TGTGCTAGCAGCCCATTAGCGGGAGAGTTTAATGAGCAGTTCTTC
CASSPLAGEFNEQFF
>TRBJ2-6|TRBV5-1|.|.
TGCGCCAGCAGCTTCCAGGGTCGGATATCTGGGGCCAACGTCCTGACTTTC
CASSFQGRISGANVLTF
>TRBJ1-6|TRBV25-1|TRBD1|once
TGTGCCAGCAGTGTCGGAGCAGGGGGTAATTCACCCCTCCACTTT
CASSVGAGGNSPLHF
>TRBJ1-2|TRBV6-6|TRBD1|.
TGTGCCAGCAGTCGAGGACAGGGGTACCCCTCAAACTATGGCTACACCTTC
CASSRGQGYPSNYGYTF
>TRBJ2-5|TRBV14|TRBD2|.
TGTGCCAGCAGCCAAGTAGGCGGGAGAAGCCAAGAGACCCAGTACTTC
CASSQVGGRSQETQYF
>TRBJ1-1|TRBV18|.|few
TGTGCCAGCTCCTCCCAGGGGTTCCCGCAAGCTTTCTTT
CASSSQGFPQAFF
>TRBJ2-7|TRBV27|TRBD2|.
TGTGCCAGCAAAACCCCGGTCGCGGGACTATACGAGCAGTACTTC
CASKTPVAGLYEQYF
>TRBJ2-5|TRBV9|TRBD2|.
TGTGCCAGCAGCGTAAGATCTAGCGGGAGTGTGGAGACCCAGTACTTC
CASSVRSSGSVETQYF
>TRBJ1-3|TRBV7-9|.|.
TGTGCCAGCAGCCTCCGACAACCACAAGGAAACACCATATATTTT
CASSLRQPQGNTIYF